The text below deals with one T cell receptor beta chain. Its antigen remains unidentified. This sample is drawn from a study of CD8+ T cells in alopecia areata. CDR3 length: 16 residues. Trimming shortened V by 2 bases and J by 6 bases, and 20 bases separated the two germline ends. CDR1 is MNHEY and CDR2 is SMNVEV in the germline V gene (reference sequence). PBMCs were stained for CD3, CD4 and CD8, and CD4+ and CD8+ T cells were sorted. Study observations and caveats: There were also resident alphabeta T cells of normal skin sequenced in scalp samples. Lesional scalp displayed greater clonality than normal scalp, most notably in alopecia totalis/universalis. Sharing of TCR sequences between patients (possibly for HLA-related reasons) was less clear than in mice.

cDNA reverse transcribed from extracted RNA served as the sequencing template. Clones were sequenced by immunoSEQ multiplex PCR, and TCRdb holds only the in-frame ones, with some missing. Of 100,000 to 150,000 clones listed, around 45% are singletons. The sequencing input was NKG2D-low CD8+ T cells sorted from blood. The chain couples TRBV27 to TRBJ2-7, with D tentatively TRBD2 (5 bases). The receptor was isolated from a human donor with alopecia areata. DNA of the CDR3: TGTGCCAGCAGTTTACTCATTACCGGGCCCCGGGGCGAGCAGTACTTC. It codes for CASSLLITGPRGEQYF.